The 30 T cell receptor beta chains given below trace back to one sample, sequenced in a study of CD8 T cells in ankylosing spondylitis. Study conclusions and caveats: Seemingly characteristic of ankylosing spondylitis blood was a TCR beta motif consisting of about 8 highly homologous variants.

A single record per CDR3 protein comes from TCRdb applying MiXCR to the 5' RACE reads. The sample holds some 800,000 distinct CDR3 sequences, approximately 12% seen once. Their specific antigens are unknown. Sequences were obtained from blood, either unsorted or a sorted T cell fraction (not recorded which). These receptors all come from a male donor with ankylosing spondylitis.

This chain links TRBV5-6 with TRBJ2-5; no definite D call. Germline V gene lookup returns CDR1 SGHDT and CDR2 YYEEEE. This CDR3 region has 15 residues. V lost 4 bases, J lost 0 bases, and 13 bases lay in between. CDR3 sequence: CASSLLGSYQETQYF. In DNA, the CDR3 is TGTGCCAGCAGCCTGTTGGGGTCGTACCAAGAGACCCAGTACTTC.

This clonotype has ten or more counts. The rearrangement links TRBV7-2 to TRBJ2-7; TRBD1 might be the D (6 bases). The CDR3 sequence is 14 residues long. Trimming left V 0 bases short and J 3 bases short, with 9 bases between. From germline, CDR1 is SGHTA and CDR2 FQGNSA. The CDR3 here is CASSLAGTLYEQYF. CDR3 nucleotides: TGTGCCAGCAGCTTAGCCGGGACACTCTACGAGCAGTACTTC.

The rearrangement links TRBV29-1 to TRBJ2-3; 9 nucleotides agree with TRBD1. The CDR3 loop spans 14 amino acids. CDR1 and CDR2 from the germline V gene are SQVTM and ANQGSEA. J was trimmed by 3 bases and V by 6 bases; bases with no gene match: 7. The CDR3 DNA reads as TGCAGCGTCAATACGGGACAGGGAACAGATACGCAGTATTTT. It codes for CSVNTGQGTDTQYF.

The chain employs TRBV4-3 and TRBJ2-6; unclear D gene. The V gene lost 3 bases and the J gene lost 0 bases, with 9 bases spanning the gap. Germline V gene data show CDR1 as LGHNA and CDR2 as YSLEER. This CDR3 has 16 amino acids. Here the CDR3 reads CASSQASYSGANVLTF. Written as DNA, the CDR3 is TGCGCCAGCAGCCAGGCGAGTTACTCTGGGGCCAACGTCCTGACTTTC.

This clonotype was counted a few times. This chain uses TRBV24-1 with TRBJ2-1, with a tentative D call TRBD2 (6 bases). The CDR3 sequence is 16 residues long. CDR1 and CDR2 (germline): KGHDR, SFDVKD. V was clipped by 9 bases and J by 0 bases, with 17 bases between them. The CDR3 is CATSGTRRGSYNEQFF. CDR3 sequence (DNA): TGTGCCACCTCTGGCACTAGGCGGGGCTCCTACAATGAGCAGTTCTTC.

Written as DNA, the CDR3 is TGTGCCAGCAGCAACCCTCGGGGGGAGGGCCGTAATAATGAGCAGTTCTTC. Translation gives CASSNPRGEGRNNEQFF. The V call is TRBV7-9, the J call TRBJ2-1; 7 bases map to TRBD2. The CDR3 covers 17 residues. The junction had 17 bases not matched to a gene; V was cut back by 5 bases and J by 7 bases. The V gene's germline CDR1 is SEHNR and CDR2 FQNEAQ (reference sequence).

The chain has TRBV6-5 and TRBJ1-4, with D tentatively TRBD1 (6 bases). Germline CDR1 and CDR2: MNHEY and SVGAGI. V was cut by 2 bases and J by 3 bases, with 10 bases left in between. This CDR3 is built from 15 residues. The CDR3 region has the DNA TGTGCCAGCAGTTACGGGGGGCTCCCTAATGAAAAACTGTTTTTT. Its protein product is CASSYGGLPNEKLFF.

In this sample, this clonotype turned up many times. V is TRBV29-1 and J is TRBJ2-7; maybe TRBD1 (6 bases). The germline V and J ends were trimmed by 7 bases and 3 bases, with 13 bases remaining between them. The CDR3 runs 12 residues. Per germline, CDR1 SQVTM and CDR2 ANQGSEA. The CDR3 DNA reads as TGCAGCGCAGGGGACCGCCGCTACGAGCAGTACTTC. It specifies CSAGDRRYEQYF.

V is TRBV20-1 and J is TRBJ2-2; 8 positions agree with TRBD2. This CDR3 is built from 14 residues. Germline values: CDR1 DFQATT, CDR2 SNEGSKA (reference sequence). The V gene end was trimmed by 4 bases and the J gene end by 0 bases; junction bases not matched to a gene: 1. The CDR3 spells CSATGGANTGELFF. In DNA form, the CDR3 reads TGCAGTGCTACGGGAGGGGCGAACACCGGGGAGCTGTTTTTT.

V usage is TRBV25-1 and J usage is TRBJ1-4; no firm D call. The germline gives CDR1 MGHDK, CDR2 SYGVNS. This CDR3 comprises 13 residues. V was shortened by 5 bases and J by 11 bases, with 15 bases between the two germline ends. CDR3 in amino acids: CASSRQFKPKLFF. The DNA of the CDR3 is TGTGCCAGCAGTCGACAATTCAAACCTAAACTGTTTTTT.

This clonotype was counted at least ten times. The chain employs TRBV11-2 and TRBJ2-1, with TRBD1 identical over 10 bases. Losses at the gene ends were 6 bases for V and 7 bases for J; bases not matched to a gene: 3. Looked up from germline, CDR1 is SGHAT and CDR2 is FQNNGV. CDR3 length equals 13 residues. CDR3 amino acids: CASRRQGANEQFF. The CDR3 nucleotides read TGTGCCAGCAGGCGACAGGGGGCGAATGAGCAGTTCTTC.

V gene TRBV20-1 combines with J gene TRBJ2-7, with 12 bases aligning to TRBD1. Germline-derived CDR1 and CDR2 are DFQATT and SNEGSKA (reference sequence). This CDR3 is built from 15 residues. V gave up 1 base and J gave up 6 bases; unmatched junction bases: 7. The CDR3 bases are TGCAGTGCTAGAGCACCGGGACAGGGGGCTAGCGAGCAGTACTTC. Its protein product is CSARAPGQGASEQYF.

This clonotype was observed a few times. This chain links TRBV6-1 with TRBJ2-7; 10 bases line up with TRBD1. With 8 bases clipped from V and 2 bases from J, the junction kept 9 bases outside the gene matches. The CDR3 sequence is 15 residues long. Germline V gives CDR1 MNHNS, CDR2 SASEGT. CDR3 amino acids: CASSRQGQGAYEQYF. Here the CDR3 DNA reads TGTGCCAGCTCAAGGCAAGGACAGGGGGCCTACGAGCAGTACTTC.

This clonotype occurred a few times. The chain is built from TRBV18 and TRBJ2-7, with no clear D. This CDR3 spans 14 amino acids. Germline CDR1 reads KGHSH; CDR2 reads LQKENI. V shed 0 bases and J shed 2 bases, with 8 bases lying between them. The DNA of the CDR3 is TGTGCCAGCTCACCACCTGCCGACCCCTACGAGCAGTACTTC. Translating gives CASSPPADPYEQYF.

The rearrangement joins TRBV3-1 to TRBJ2-7; the match to TRBD1 covers 11 bases. V dropped 4 bases and J dropped 6; count of bases not matched to a gene: 5. This CDR3 is built from 14 residues. Germline CDR1 reads LGHDT; CDR2 reads YNNKEL (reference sequence). Here the CDR3 DNA reads TGTGCCAGCAGCCGAAGGACAGGGGGCGCCGAGCAGTACTTC. Translation: CASSRRTGGAEQYF.

This clonotype was seen a few times. CDR3 in amino acids: CASSQDRGYGAIYF. For the CDR3, the DNA is TGCGCCAGCAGCCAAGATCGAGGGTACGGCGCCATATATTTT. J is TRBJ1-3 and V is TRBV4-3; D remains ambiguous. V was clipped by 0 bases and J by 11 bases, with 14 bases between them. Germline CDR1 LGHNA, CDR2 YSLEER. The CDR3 is made up of 14 amino acids.

This clonotype turned up a few times. The chain has TRBV20-1 and TRBJ1-2; D is uncertain. The CDR3 has 13 residues. V was cut by 6 bases and J by 0 bases, with 11 bases left in between. The germline V gene has CDR1 DFQATT and CDR2 SNEGSKA (reference sequence). The DNA of the CDR3 is TGCAGTGCCCCAGGAGAAGCTAACTATGGCTACACCTTC. Encoded protein: CSAPGEANYGYTF.

This clonotype was seen at least ten times. The genes are TRBV12-3 or TRBV12-4 and TRBJ2-1, with 14 bases identical to TRBD2. Trimming took 5 bases from V and 8 from J; bases not matched to a gene: 11. The CDR3 sequence is 17 residues long. The CDR3 bases are TGTGCCAGCAGTGGGCGACTAGCGGGAGGGCCTGATTATGAGCAGTTCTTC. It specifies CASSGRLAGGPDYEQFF.

The rearrangement links TRBV6-2 or TRBV6-3 to TRBJ2-1; 7 bases fit TRBD1. The germline gives CDR1 MNHEY, CDR2 SVGEGT. The CDR3 is 13 amino acids. V lost 1 base, J lost 6 bases, and 0 bases stayed unmatched. For the CDR3, the DNA is TGTGCCAGCAGTTACTACAGGGGCAATGAGCAGTTCTTC. This encodes CASSYYRGNEQFF.

The chain uses TRBV19 and TRBJ2-7; 10 bases line up with TRBD1. V dropped 6 bases and J dropped 2; count of bases not matched to a gene: 7. This CDR3 spans 15 amino acids. The V gene's germline CDR1 is LNHDA and CDR2 SQIVND (reference sequence). The CDR3, as DNA: TGTGCCAGTAGCTCGATCGGACAGGGGGCCTACGAGCAGTACTTC. Amino acid sequence: CASSSIGQGAYEQYF.

The sample holds many counts of this clonotype. The CDR3 bases are TGCAGCCCGGACACCCGGGACACTGAAGCTTTCTTT. Encoded protein: CSPDTRDTEAFF. This chain uses TRBV20-1 with TRBJ1-1; perhaps TRBD1 as D (5 bases). CDR1 and CDR2 (germline): DFQATT, SNEGSKA (reference sequence). This CDR3 region has 12 residues.

The chain has TRBV6-1 and TRBJ1-1; D is undetermined. V was pared by 8 bases and J by 0 bases, with 13 bases between. Per germline, CDR1 MNHNS and CDR2 SASEGT. The CDR3 is made up of 14 amino acids. CDR3 sequence: CASGRRDMNTEAFF. CDR3 nucleotide sequence: TGTGCCAGCGGTCGGAGGGATATGAACACTGAAGCTTTCTTT.

The V gene is TRBV7-6, the J gene TRBJ1-6; 12 nucleotides match TRBD1. Germline trimming cut 1 base from V and 7 bases from J; bases unmatched to any gene: 5. Germline CDR1 SGHVS, CDR2 FNYEAQ. CDR3 length: 17 amino acids. The CDR3 DNA reads TGTGCCAGCAGCTTAGGGGACAGGGGGCGGACGAATTCACCCCTCCACTTT. Amino acids: CASSLGDRGRTNSPLHF. The full variable domain, rest sourced from reference TRBV7-6 and TRBJ1-6, is GAGVSQSPRYKVTKRGQDVALRCDPISGHVSLYWYRQALGQGPEFLTYFNYEAQQDKSGLPNDRFSAERPEGSISTLTIQRTEQRDSAMYRCASSLGDRGRTNSPLHFGNGTRLTVT.

The rearrangement uses TRBV5-1 and TRBJ2-7; tentatively, D is TRBD1 or TRBD2 (6 bases each). This CDR3 region has 13 residues. Per germline, CDR1 SGHRS and CDR2 YFSETQ. The ends were cut back, 4 bases at V and 5 bases at J, with 13 bases in the middle. The CDR3 sequence: CASSGGRRNEQYF. For the CDR3, the DNA is TGCGCCAGCAGCGGGGGGCGCAGAAACGAGCAGTACTTC.

Only a few counts were recorded for this clonotype. V is TRBV10-3 and J is TRBJ2-2; tentatively, D is TRBD2 (6 bases). CDR1 and CDR2 (germline): ENHRY, SYGVKD. The CDR3 is 13 residues long. Deletions cut 8 bases from V and 2 bases from J, with 9 bases between. CDR3 sequence reads: CAIHGSNTGELFF. DNA of the CDR3: TGTGCCATCCACGGGAGTAACACCGGGGAGCTGTTTTTT.

The chain recombines TRBV7-2 with TRBJ2-3; the D gene is possibly TRBD1 (7 bases). This CDR3 spans 15 amino acids. V lost 10 bases and J 1 base, leaving 18 bases between the germline ends. Germline values: CDR1 SGHTA, CDR2 FQGNSA. CDR3 in amino acids: CAITEGASGTDTQYF. The CDR3, as DNA: TGTGCCATCACCGAGGGGGCTAGCGGCACAGATACGCAGTATTTT.

The rearrangement uses TRBV12-2 and TRBJ1-2. TRBV12-2 is a recognized pseudogene. There are 16 residues in the CDR3. The CDR3 region is CASRLASLEGNYGYTF. The CDR3, as DNA: TGTGCAAGTCGCTTAGCGTCGCTCGAAGGAAACTATGGCTACACCTTC.

This clonotype was observed a few times. The rearrangement links TRBV6-5 to TRBJ2-1; D remains ambiguous. The CDR3 length is 15 residues. Per germline, CDR1 MNHEY and CDR2 SVGAGI. The V gene lost 1 base and the J gene lost 3 bases, with 10 bases spanning the gap. The CDR3 is CASSYYGVGYNEQFF. For the CDR3, the DNA is TGTGCCAGCAGTTACTATGGGGTAGGCTACAATGAGCAGTTCTTC.

V is TRBV28 and J is TRBJ2-7; 9 bases fit TRBD1. Per the germline V gene, CDR1 is MDHEN and CDR2 is SYDVKM. Losses at the gene ends were 6 bases for V and 5 bases for J; bases not matched to a gene: 11. This CDR3 has 15 amino acids. CDR3 nucleotides: TGTGCCAGCAGCTCCCCCGGGACAGGGTTAGACGAGCAGTACTTC. As protein: CASSSPGTGLDEQYF.

This clonotype has more than one count but fewer than ten. The J gene is TRBJ1-3, the V gene TRBV5-1, with TRBD1 matching 7 bases. Trimming took 7 bases from V and 2 from J; bases not matched to a gene: 3. There are 13 residues in the CDR3. Germline CDR1 is SGHRS and CDR2 is YFSETQ. CDR3 in DNA: TGCGCCAGCTGGGACAGCCCTGGAAACACCATATATTTT. Translated: CASWDSPGNTIYF. Full variable domain (missing parts from reference TRBV5-1 and TRBJ1-3): KAGVTQTPRYLIKTRGQQVTLSCSPISGHRSVSWYQQTPGQGLQFLFEYFSETQRNKGNFPGRFSGRQFSNSRSEMNVSTLELGDSALYLCASWDSPGNTIYFGEGSWLTVV.